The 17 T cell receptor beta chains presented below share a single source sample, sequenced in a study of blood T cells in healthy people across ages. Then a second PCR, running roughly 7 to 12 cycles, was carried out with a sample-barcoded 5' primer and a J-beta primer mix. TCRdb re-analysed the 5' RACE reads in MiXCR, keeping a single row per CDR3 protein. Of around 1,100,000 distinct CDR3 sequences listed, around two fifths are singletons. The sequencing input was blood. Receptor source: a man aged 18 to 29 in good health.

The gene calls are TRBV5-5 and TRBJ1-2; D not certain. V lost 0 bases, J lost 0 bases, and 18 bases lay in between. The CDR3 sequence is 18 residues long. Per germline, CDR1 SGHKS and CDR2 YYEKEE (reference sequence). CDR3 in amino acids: CASSLGVLGFLANYGYTF. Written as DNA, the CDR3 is TGTGCCAGCAGCTTGGGGGTGTTGGGATTTTTAGCTAACTATGGCTACACCTTC.

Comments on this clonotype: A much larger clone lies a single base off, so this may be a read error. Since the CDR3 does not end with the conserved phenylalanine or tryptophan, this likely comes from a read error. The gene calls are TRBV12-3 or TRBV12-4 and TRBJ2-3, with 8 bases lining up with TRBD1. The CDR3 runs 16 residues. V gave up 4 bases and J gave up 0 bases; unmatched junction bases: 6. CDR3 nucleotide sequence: TGTGCCAGCAGTTCCGGGGACAGGTCGAGCACAGATACGCAGTATTCT. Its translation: CASSSGDRSSTDTQYS.

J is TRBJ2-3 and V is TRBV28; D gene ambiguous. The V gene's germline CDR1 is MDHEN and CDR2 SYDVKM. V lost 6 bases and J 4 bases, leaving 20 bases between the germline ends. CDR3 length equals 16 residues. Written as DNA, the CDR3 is TGTGCCAGCAGCGGAACGGGCGACCCAGTAGCAGATACGCAGTATTTT. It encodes CASSGTGDPVADTQYF. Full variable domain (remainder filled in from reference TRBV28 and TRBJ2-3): DVKVTQSSRYLVKRTGEKVFLECVQDMDHENMFWYRQDPGLGLRLIYFSYDVKMKEKGDIPEGYSVSREKKERFSLILESASTNQTSMYLCASSGTGDPVADTQYFGPGTRLTVL.

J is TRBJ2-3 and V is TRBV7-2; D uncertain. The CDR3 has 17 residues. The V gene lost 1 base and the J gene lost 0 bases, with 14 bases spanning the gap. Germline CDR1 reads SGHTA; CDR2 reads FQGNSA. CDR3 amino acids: CASSLGLGGTSTDTQYF. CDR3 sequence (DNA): TGTGCCAGCAGCTTAGGCCTCGGCGGAACTAGCACAGATACGCAGTATTTT.

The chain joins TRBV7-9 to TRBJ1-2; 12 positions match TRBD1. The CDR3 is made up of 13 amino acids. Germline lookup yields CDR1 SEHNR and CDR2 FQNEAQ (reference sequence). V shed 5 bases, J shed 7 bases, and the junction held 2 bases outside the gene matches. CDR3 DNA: TGTGCCAGCAGCGGGACAGGGGGCGCTGGCTACACCTTC. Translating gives CASSGTGGAGYTF. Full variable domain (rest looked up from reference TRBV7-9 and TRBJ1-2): DTGVSQNPRHKITKRGQNVTFRCDPISEHNRLYWYRQTLGQGPEFLTYFQNEAQLEKSRLLSDRFSAERPKGSFSTLEIQRTEQGDSAMYLCASSGTGGAGYTFGSGTRLTVV.

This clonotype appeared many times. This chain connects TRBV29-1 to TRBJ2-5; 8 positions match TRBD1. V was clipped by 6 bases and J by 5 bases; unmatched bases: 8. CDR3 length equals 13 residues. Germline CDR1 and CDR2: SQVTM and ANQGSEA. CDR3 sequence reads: CSVERTGSETQYF. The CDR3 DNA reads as TGCAGCGTGGAGAGGACAGGGTCTGAGACCCAGTACTTC.

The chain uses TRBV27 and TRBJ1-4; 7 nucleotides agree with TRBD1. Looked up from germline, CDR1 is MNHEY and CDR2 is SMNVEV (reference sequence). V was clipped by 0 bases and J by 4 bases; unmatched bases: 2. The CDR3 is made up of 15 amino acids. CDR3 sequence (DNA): TGTGCCAGCAGTTTATCTGGACAGGTTAATGAAAAACTGTTTTTT. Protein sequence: CASSLSGQVNEKLFF.

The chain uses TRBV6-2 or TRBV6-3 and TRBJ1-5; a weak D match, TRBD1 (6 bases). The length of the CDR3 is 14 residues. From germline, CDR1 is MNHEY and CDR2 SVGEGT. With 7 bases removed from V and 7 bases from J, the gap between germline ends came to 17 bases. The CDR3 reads CASNDEQGGQPQHF. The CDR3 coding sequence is TGTGCCAGCAACGACGAACAGGGCGGACAGCCCCAGCATTTT.

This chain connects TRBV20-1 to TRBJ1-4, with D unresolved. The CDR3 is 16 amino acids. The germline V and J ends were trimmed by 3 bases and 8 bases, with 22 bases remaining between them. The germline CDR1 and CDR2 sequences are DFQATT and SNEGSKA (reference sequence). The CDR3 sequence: CSARSLSTRGYEKLFF. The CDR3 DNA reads TGCAGTGCTAGGTCCCTCTCGACGCGTGGCTACGAAAAACTGTTTTTT.

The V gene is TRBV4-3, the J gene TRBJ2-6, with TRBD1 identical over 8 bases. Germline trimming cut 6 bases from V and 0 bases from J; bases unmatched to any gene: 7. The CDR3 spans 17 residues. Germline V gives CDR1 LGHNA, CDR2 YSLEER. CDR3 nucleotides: TGCGCCAGCAGATCGACAGGGGACCCCTCTGGGGCCAACGTCCTGACTTTC. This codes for CASRSTGDPSGANVLTF.

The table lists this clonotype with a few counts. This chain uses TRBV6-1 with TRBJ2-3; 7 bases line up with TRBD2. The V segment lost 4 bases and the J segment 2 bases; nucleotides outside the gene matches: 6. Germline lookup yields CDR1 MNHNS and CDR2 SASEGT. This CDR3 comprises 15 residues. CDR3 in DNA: TGTGCCAGCAGTGGAGCGGGGCTGAACACAGATACGCAGTATTTT. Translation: CASSGAGLNTDTQYF.

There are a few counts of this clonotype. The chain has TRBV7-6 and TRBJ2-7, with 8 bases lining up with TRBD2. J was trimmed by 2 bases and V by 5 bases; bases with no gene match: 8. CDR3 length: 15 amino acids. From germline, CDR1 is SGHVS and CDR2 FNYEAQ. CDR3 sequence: CASSQTTSGTYEQYF. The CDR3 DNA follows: TGTGCCAGCAGCCAGACTACTAGCGGCACCTACGAGCAGTACTTC.

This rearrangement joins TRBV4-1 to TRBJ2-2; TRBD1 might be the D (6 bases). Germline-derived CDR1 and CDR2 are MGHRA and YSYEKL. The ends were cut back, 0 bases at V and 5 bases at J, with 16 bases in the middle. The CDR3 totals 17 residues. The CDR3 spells CASSQEVVAGETGELFF. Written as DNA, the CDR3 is TGCGCCAGCAGCCAAGAAGTAGTGGCAGGGGAAACCGGGGAGCTGTTTTTT.

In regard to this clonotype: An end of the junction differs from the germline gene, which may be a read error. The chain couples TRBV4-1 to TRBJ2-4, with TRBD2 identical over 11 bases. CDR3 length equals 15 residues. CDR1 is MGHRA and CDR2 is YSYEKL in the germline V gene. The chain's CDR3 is CVSSRHSGGENIRYF. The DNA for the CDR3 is TGCGTCAGCAGCCGTCATAGCGGGGGGGAAAACATTCGGTACTTC.

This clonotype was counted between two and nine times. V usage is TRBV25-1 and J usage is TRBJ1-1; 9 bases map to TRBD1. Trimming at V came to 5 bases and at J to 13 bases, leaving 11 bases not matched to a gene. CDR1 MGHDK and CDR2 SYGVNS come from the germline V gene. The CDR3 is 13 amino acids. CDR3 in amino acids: CASSLTGGAQGFF. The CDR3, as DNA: TGTGCCAGCAGTCTTACAGGGGGCGCACAGGGTTTCTTT.

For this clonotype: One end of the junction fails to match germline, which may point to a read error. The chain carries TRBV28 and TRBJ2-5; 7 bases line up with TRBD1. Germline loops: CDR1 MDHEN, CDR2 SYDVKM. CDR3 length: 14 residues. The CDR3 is CASLNRGVQETQHF. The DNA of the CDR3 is TGTGCCAGCTTAAACAGGGGCGTCCAAGAGACCCAGCACTTC.

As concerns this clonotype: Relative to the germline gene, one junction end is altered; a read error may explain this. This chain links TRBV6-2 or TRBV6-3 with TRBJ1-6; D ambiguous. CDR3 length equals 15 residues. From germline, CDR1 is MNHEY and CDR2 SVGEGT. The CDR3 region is CASINLSYGNSPPHF. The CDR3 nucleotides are TGTGCCAGCATTAACCTGTCATACGGAAATTCACCCCCCCACTTT.